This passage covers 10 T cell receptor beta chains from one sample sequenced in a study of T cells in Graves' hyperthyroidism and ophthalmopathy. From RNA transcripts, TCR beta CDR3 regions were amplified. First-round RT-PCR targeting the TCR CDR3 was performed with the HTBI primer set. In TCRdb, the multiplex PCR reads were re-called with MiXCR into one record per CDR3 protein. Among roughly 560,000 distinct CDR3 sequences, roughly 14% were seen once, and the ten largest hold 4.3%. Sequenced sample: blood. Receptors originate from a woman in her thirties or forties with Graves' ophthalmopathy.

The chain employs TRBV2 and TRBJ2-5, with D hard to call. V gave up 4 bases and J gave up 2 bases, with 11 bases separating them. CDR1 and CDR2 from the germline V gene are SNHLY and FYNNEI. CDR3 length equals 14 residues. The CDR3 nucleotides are TGTGCCAGCAGTGTCCTACTGACACAAGAGACCCAGTACTTC. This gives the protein CASSVLLTQETQYF.

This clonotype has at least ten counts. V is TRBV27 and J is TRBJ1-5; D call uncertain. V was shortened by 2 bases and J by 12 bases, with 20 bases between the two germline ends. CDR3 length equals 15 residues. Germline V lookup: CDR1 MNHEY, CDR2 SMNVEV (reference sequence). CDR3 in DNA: TGTGCCAGCAGTTTAACGGGAGCCACAAATCAACGCCAGCATTTT. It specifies CASSLTGATNQRQHF.

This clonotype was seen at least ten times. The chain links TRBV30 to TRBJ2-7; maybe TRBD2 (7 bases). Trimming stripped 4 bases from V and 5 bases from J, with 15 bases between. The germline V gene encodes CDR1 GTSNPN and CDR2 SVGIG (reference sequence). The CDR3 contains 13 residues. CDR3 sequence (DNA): TGTGCCTGGAATGGGAGGGGGGTCCACGAGCAGTACTTC. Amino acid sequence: CAWNGRGVHEQYF.

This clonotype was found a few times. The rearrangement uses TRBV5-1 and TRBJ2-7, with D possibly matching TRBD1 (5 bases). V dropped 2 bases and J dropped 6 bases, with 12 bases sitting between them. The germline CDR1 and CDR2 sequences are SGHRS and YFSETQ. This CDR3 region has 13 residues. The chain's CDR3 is CASSFEQGSEQYF. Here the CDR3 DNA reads TGCGCCAGCAGCTTCGAGCAGGGTTCCGAGCAGTACTTC.

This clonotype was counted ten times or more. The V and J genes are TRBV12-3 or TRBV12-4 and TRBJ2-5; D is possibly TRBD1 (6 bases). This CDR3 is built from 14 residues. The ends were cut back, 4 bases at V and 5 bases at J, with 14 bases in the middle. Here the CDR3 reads CASSSDRGKETQYF. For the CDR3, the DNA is TGTGCCAGCAGTTCGGACAGAGGAAAGGAGACCCAGTACTTC.

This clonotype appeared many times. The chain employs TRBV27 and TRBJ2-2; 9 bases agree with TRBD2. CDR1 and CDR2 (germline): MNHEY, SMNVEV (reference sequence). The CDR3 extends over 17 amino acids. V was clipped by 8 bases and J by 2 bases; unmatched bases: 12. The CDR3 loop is CASHRRVTSGNTGELFF. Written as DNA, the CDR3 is TGTGCCAGCCACCGTCGAGTGACTAGCGGCAACACCGGGGAGCTGTTTTTT.

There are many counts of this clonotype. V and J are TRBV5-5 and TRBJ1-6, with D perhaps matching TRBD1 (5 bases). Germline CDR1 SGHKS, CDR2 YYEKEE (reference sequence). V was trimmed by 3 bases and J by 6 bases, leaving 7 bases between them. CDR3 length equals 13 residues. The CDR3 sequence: CASSSGTNSPLHF. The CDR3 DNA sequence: TGTGCCAGCAGCTCCGGGACTAATTCACCCCTCCACTTT.

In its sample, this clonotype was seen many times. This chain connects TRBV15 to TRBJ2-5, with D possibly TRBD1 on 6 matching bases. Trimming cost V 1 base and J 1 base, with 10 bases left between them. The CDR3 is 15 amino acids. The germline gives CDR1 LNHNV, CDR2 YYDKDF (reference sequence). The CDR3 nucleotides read TGTGCCACCAGCAGAGTGGACAGACTCCAAGAGACCCAGTACTTC. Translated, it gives CATSRVDRLQETQYF.

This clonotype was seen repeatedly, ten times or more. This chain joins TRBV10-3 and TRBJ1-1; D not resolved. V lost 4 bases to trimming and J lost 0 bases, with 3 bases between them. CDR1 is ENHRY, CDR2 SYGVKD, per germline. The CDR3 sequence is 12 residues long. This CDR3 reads CAISGVNTEAFF. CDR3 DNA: TGTGCCATCAGTGGGGTGAACACTGAAGCTTTCTTT.

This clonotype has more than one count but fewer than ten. CDR3 in amino acids: CASTHGGTNTEAFF. CDR3 DNA: TGTGCCAGCACCCACGGGGGTACGAACACTGAAGCTTTCTTT. V gene TRBV6-2 or TRBV6-3 combines with J gene TRBJ1-1; tentative D call: TRBD1 (5 bases). V was cut by 7 bases and J by 1 base, with 13 bases left in between. The CDR3 loop spans 14 amino acids. CDR1 and CDR2 from the germline V gene are MNHEY and SVGEGT.